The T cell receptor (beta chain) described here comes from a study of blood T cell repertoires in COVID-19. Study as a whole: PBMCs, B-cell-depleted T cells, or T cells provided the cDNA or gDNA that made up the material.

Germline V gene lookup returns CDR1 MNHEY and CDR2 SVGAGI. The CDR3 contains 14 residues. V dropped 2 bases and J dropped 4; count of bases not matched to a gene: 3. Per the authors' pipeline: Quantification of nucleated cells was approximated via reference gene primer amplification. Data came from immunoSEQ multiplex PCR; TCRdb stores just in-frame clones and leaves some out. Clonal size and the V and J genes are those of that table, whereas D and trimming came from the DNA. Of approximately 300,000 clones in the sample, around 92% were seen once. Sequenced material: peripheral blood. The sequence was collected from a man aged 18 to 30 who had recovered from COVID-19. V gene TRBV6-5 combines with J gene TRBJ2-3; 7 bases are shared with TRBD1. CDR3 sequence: CASSYRQGADTQYF. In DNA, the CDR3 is TGTGCCAGCAGTTACCGACAGGGCGCAGATACGCAGTATTTT.